Presented here are 22 T cell receptor beta chains from one specimen sequenced in a study of OX40 agonist ivuxolimab in advanced cancers. Some clones are missing from TCRdb's copy, which holds only in-frame ones; the method was immunoSEQ multiplex PCR. The data show some 100,000 clones, 85% to 90% seen once. Sequenced material: CD4+ or CD8+ T cells sorted from blood, taken in a trial of the OX40 agonist ivuxolimab. The receptors shown here come from an adult with an advanced solid tumor such as melanoma, head and neck, liver or kidney cancer.

On this clone: The junction does not match germline at one end; this may be a read error. The chain employs TRBV2 and TRBJ1-6; 10 bases line up with TRBD1. The CDR3 is 15 residues long. Per the germline V gene, CDR1 is SNHLY and CDR2 is FYNNEI. The CDR3 region is CASSTGQGYSSPLHF. The CDR3 nucleotides are TGTGCCAGCAGTACGGGACAGGGGTATAGTTCACCCCTCCACTTT.

This chain links TRBV23-1 with TRBJ1-1, with 9 bases fitting TRBD1. TRBV23-1 is sorted into the ORF group, with uncertain function. The length of the CDR3 is 18 residues. The V gene end was trimmed by 2 bases and the J gene end by 0 bases; junction bases not matched to a gene: 10. The CDR3 spells CASSQNRDRVGLNTEAFF. The DNA for the CDR3 is TGCGCCAGCAGTCAAAACCGGGACAGGGTGGGGTTGAACACTGAAGCTTTCTTT.

V usage is TRBV5-1 and J usage is TRBJ1-2; maybe TRBD1 (6 bases). The germline V gene encodes CDR1 SGHRS and CDR2 YFSETQ. Deletions cut 5 bases from V and 0 bases from J, with 11 bases between. The CDR3 runs 14 residues. Here the CDR3 DNA reads TGCGCCAGCAGAATAGGACAGACTAACTATGGCTACACCTTC. Amino acids: CASRIGQTNYGYTF.

The V gene is TRBV29-1, the J gene TRBJ2-1, with D tentatively TRBD2 (6 bases). The CDR3 is made up of 14 amino acids. Germline V gene sequence: CDR1 SQVTM, CDR2 ANQGSEA. V was trimmed by 7 bases and J by 0 bases, leaving 13 bases between them. The CDR3 nucleotides read TGCAGCGCCGTGCGGGGAATCTCCTACAATGAGCAGTTCTTC. This sequence encodes CSAVRGISYNEQFF.

The chain carries TRBV4-2 and TRBJ1-4; D gene uncertain. Between the trimmed V and J ends, which lost 2 bases and 6 bases, there was a span of 13 bases. CDR1 and CDR2 from the germline V gene are LGHNA and YNFKEQ. The CDR3 covers 15 residues. The CDR3 DNA reads TGTGCCAGCAGCCAAAAGCCTAGGTTTGATGAAAAACTGTTTTTT. Amino acids: CASSQKPRFDEKLFF.

The chain employs TRBV19 and TRBJ1-1; 8 nucleotides agree with TRBD1. V lost 5 bases, J lost 5 bases, and 10 bases stayed unmatched. Germline V gene sequence: CDR1 LNHDA, CDR2 SQIVND (reference sequence). The CDR3 is made up of 15 amino acids. Written as DNA, the CDR3 is TGTGCCAGTAGTTCACCTGGACAGGGAAAGACTGAAGCTTTCTTT. This encodes CASSSPGQGKTEAFF. Filled out from reference TRBV19 and TRBJ1-1, the complete variable domain reads DGGITQSPKYLFRKEGQNVTLSCEQNLNHDAMYWYRQDPGQGLRLIYYSQIVNDFQKGDIAEGYSVSREKKESFPLTVTSAQKNPTAFYLCASSSPGQGKTEAFFGQGTRLTVV.

The chain has TRBV15 and TRBJ2-7; 12 positions match TRBD2. CDR1 and CDR2 from the germline V gene are LNHNV and YYDKDF (reference sequence). This CDR3 contains 18 residues. Unmatched junction bases numbered 8, after V lost 0 bases and J lost 2 bases. CDR3 coding DNA: TGTGCCACCAGCAGAGAACGACTAGCGGGAGAATCCACCTACGAGCAGTACTTC. This codes for CATSRERLAGESTYEQYF.

This rearrangement joins TRBV10-3 to TRBJ1-6; the match to TRBD1 covers 8 bases. Germline trimming cut 10 bases from V and 8 bases from J; bases unmatched to any gene: 7. The CDR3 consists of 13 residues. Germline CDR1 and CDR2: ENHRY and SYGVKD. The CDR3 loop reads CATGQGTDSPLHF. The CDR3 coding sequence is TGTGCCACCGGACAGGGAACGGATTCACCCCTCCACTTT.

The chain has TRBV18 and TRBJ2-7; D not resolved. The CDR3 has 14 residues. The ends were cut back, 6 bases at V and 0 bases at J, with 12 bases in the middle. CDR1 KGHSH and CDR2 LQKENI come from the germline V gene. In DNA, the CDR3 is TGTGCCAGCTCTCGCCAAGGAAACTCCTACGAGCAGTACTTC. Its protein product is CASSRQGNSYEQYF.

The sample holds one count of this clone. The gene calls are TRBV4-2 and TRBJ1-5; 10 nucleotides align to TRBD1. V trimming: 3 bases; J trimming: 5 bases; junction bases outside the gene matches: 4. The germline V gene has CDR1 LGHNA and CDR2 YNFKEQ. The CDR3 runs to 15 residues. CDR3 sequence: CASSHGQGVDQPQHF. CDR3 nucleotide sequence: TGTGCCAGCAGCCACGGACAGGGGGTGGATCAGCCCCAGCATTTT.

V and J are TRBV5-4 and TRBJ2-2; a weak D match, TRBD1 (6 bases). The CDR3 covers 15 residues. Trimming took off 0 bases at V and 7 bases at J, with 13 bases between the two ends. Looked up from germline, CDR1 is SGHNT and CDR2 is YYREEE (reference sequence). The CDR3: CASSLGQGFNGELFF. CDR3 DNA: TGTGCCAGCAGCTTGGGTCAGGGGTTTAACGGGGAGCTGTTTTTT.

This chain connects TRBV12-2 to TRBJ2-5. TRBV12-2 is a pseudogene. The CDR3 covers 15 residues. CDR3 amino acids: CASRFRGGPRGTQYF. Here the CDR3 DNA reads TGTGCAAGTCGCTTCAGGGGGGGGCCCCGAGGGACCCAGTACTTC.

The chain has TRBV7-8 and TRBJ1-3, with a weak D call TRBD1 (5 bases). This CDR3 spans 15 amino acids. Deletions cut 2 bases from V and 0 bases from J, with 8 bases between. Per the germline V gene, CDR1 is SGHVS and CDR2 is FQNEAQ. The CDR3: CASSLTGGSGNTIYF. The CDR3 DNA follows: TGTGCCAGCAGCTTAACGGGGGGCTCTGGAAACACCATATATTTT.

This clone showed up just a few times. This chain uses TRBV12-5 with TRBJ1-2; 7 nucleotides align to TRBD1. The CDR3 has 17 residues. The germline gives CDR1 LGHNT, CDR2 FRNRAP. Unmatched junction bases numbered 14, after V lost 2 bases and J lost 5 bases. The CDR3 here is CASGLYPQGDRRYGYTF. As DNA, the CDR3 is TGTGCTAGTGGTTTGTACCCTCAGGGGGATCGCAGATATGGCTACACCTTC.

The sample holds a few counts of this clone. The chain carries TRBV5-1 and TRBJ2-7; no clear D gene. The germline V gene has CDR1 SGHRS and CDR2 YFSETQ. The ends were cut back, 3 bases at V and 6 bases at J, with 16 bases in the middle. CDR3 length equals 14 residues. The CDR3 sequence: CASSSGPGLSEQYF. DNA for the CDR3: TGCGCCAGCAGCTCTGGACCGGGCCTGAGCGAGCAGTACTTC.

The chain is built from TRBV6-4 and TRBJ1-1; D is possibly TRBD1 (5 bases). The CDR3 contains 14 residues. Germline CDR1 and CDR2: MRHNA and SNTAGT. V shed 0 bases and J shed 4 bases, with 9 bases lying between them. The CDR3 sequence: CASSDSGGSTEAFF. DNA for the CDR3: TGTGCCAGCAGTGACTCCGGGGGAAGCACTGAAGCTTTCTTT.

This clone was picked up a small number of times. The chain links TRBV28 to TRBJ2-1; 9 nucleotides agree with TRBD1. Germline CDR1 and CDR2: MDHEN and SYDVKM. V was pared by 2 bases and J by 8 bases, with 7 bases of the junction left unmatched. The CDR3 covers 15 residues. DNA of the CDR3: TGTGCCAGCAGTTTACGACAGGGGGGGGACGATGAGCAGTTCTTC. It yields the protein CASSLRQGGDDEQFF.

The chain joins TRBV28 to TRBJ2-7; 9 nucleotides line up with TRBD1. The CDR3 covers 15 residues. The ends lost 5 bases at V and 4 bases at J; junction bases unmatched: 9. Germline CDR1 is MDHEN and CDR2 is SYDVKM. CDR3 region: CASSLTGTGSYEQYF. Here the CDR3 DNA reads TGTGCCAGCAGTCTGACCGGGACAGGGTCGTACGAGCAGTACTTC.

The chain combines TRBV28 with TRBJ2-1, with TRBD2 matching 13 bases. After removal of 4 bases from V and 6 bases from J, the junction contained 6 bases not matched to a gene. This CDR3 region has 16 residues. CDR1 and CDR2 (germline): MDHEN, SYDVKM. CDR3 sequence (DNA): TGTGCCAGCAGTTCAACTAGCGGGAGGGCCGGCAATGAGCAGTTCTTC. Its translation is CASSSTSGRAGNEQFF.

The chain couples TRBV6-5 to TRBJ2-2; D is unclear. Germline V CDR1 and CDR2: MNHEY, SVGAGI. CDR3 length: 13 residues. V was clipped by 5 bases and J by 5 bases, with 9 bases between them. The chain's CDR3 is CASSAVFTGELFF. The DNA for the CDR3 is TGTGCCAGCAGTGCCGTGTTTACCGGGGAGCTGTTTTTT.

The chain carries TRBV5-6 and TRBJ2-6; D gene unclear. From germline, CDR1 is SGHDT and CDR2 YYEEEE. This CDR3 is built from 13 residues. Trimming stripped 1 base from V and 2 bases from J, with 1 base between. The CDR3 protein is CASSLPGANVLTF. As DNA, the CDR3 is TGTGCCAGCAGCTTGCCTGGGGCCAACGTCCTGACTTTC. Filled out from reference TRBV5-6 and TRBJ2-6, the complete variable domain reads DAGVTQSPTHLIKTRGQQVTLRCSPKSGHDTVSWYQQALGQGPQFIFQYYEEEERQRGNFPDRFSGHQFPNYSSELNVNALLLGDSALYLCASSLPGANVLTFGAGSRLTVL.

This chain uses TRBV11-3 with TRBJ1-4; no reliable D call. CDR1 SGHNT and CDR2 YENEEA come from the germline V gene. The V and J ends lost 6 bases and 2 bases respectively, with 13 bases between them. CDR3 length equals 15 residues. CDR3 region: CASSFTLETNEKLFF. The CDR3 DNA sequence: TGTGCCAGCAGTTTCACCCTGGAGACTAATGAAAAACTGTTTTTT.